Sequencing of this T cell receptor beta chain was carried out in a study of cytomegalovirus exposure and HLA in healthy donors. Overall study results and limits: According to reports, the classifier identified cytomegalovirus status with high specificity and sensitivity. A few CMV-associated chains were confirmed in vitro to be specific for CMV antigens.

TCRdb's table, derived via immunoSEQ multiplex PCR, lists solely in-frame clones and lacks some. The table shows some 140,000 clones, with roughly 90% occurring only once. The CDR3 is 14 residues long. Losses at the gene ends were 5 bases for V and 4 bases for J; bases not matched to a gene: 4. The germline V gene encodes CDR1 MNHEY and CDR2 SVGAGI. Concerning this clone: Its cognate antigen is unknown.

Separation from the roughly 670-subject first cohort characterized the approximately 130-subject validation cohort, to which the donors belonged. Sequencing was carried out using PBMCs. This sequence joins TRBV6-5 and TRBJ1-2; 10 bases fit TRBD1. The receptor comes from a young man in good health and CMV-seropositive. The CDR3 coding sequence is TGTGCCAGCAGTCTGACAGGGGGCCCCTATGGCTACACCTTC. Residues: CASSLTGGPYGYTF.